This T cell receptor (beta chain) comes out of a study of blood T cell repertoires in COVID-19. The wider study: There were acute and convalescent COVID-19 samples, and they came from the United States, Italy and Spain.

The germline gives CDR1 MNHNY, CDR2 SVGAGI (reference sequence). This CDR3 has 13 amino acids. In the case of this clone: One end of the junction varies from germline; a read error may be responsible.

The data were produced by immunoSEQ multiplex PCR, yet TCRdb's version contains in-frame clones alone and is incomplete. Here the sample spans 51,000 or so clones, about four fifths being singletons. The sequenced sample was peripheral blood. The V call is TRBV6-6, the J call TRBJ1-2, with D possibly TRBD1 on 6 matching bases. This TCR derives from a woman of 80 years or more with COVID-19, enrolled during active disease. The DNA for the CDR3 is TGTGCCAGCAGTTACTCGCGTACAGGACAGAGTGCCTTC. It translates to CASSYSRTGQSAF.